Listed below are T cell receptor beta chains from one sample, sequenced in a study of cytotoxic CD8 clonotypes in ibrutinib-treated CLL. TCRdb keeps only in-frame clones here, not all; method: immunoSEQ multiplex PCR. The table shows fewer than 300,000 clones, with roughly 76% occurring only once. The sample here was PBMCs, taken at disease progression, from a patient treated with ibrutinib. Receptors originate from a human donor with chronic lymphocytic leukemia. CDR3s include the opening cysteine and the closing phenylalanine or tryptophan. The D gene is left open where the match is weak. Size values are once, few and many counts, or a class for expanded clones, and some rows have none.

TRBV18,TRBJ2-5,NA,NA,CASSTGPRETQYF,TGTGCCAGCTCAACAGGACCCAGGGAGACCCAGTACTTC
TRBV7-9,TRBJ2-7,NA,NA,CASSSGPGVGYEQYF,TGTGCCAGCAGCTCTGGCCCGGGAGTCGGTTACGAGCAGTACTTC
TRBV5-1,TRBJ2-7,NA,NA,CASSSRGTSAYSYEQYF,TGCGCCAGCAGCTCTAGAGGGACCTCGGCCTACTCCTACGAGCAGTACTTC
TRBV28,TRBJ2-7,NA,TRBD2,CASSPLGGSSYEQYF,TGTGCCAGCAGTCCGTTGGGCGGGAGCTCCTACGAGCAGTACTTC
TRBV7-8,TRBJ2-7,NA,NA,CASTTSPYEQYF,TGTGCCAGCACCACGTCCCCCTACGAGCAGTACTTC
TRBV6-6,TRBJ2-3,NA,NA,CASSYSIQGRHTQYF,TGTGCCAGCAGTTACTCGATTCAGGGTCGTCATACGCAGTATTTT
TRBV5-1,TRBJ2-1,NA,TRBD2,CASSRSGSGHNEQFF,TGCGCCAGCAGCCGTAGCGGGAGCGGCCACAATGAGCAGTTCTTC
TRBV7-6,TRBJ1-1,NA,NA,CASSLVPGNTEAFF,TGTGCCAGCAGCTTAGTTCCGGGTAACACTGAAGCTTTCTTT
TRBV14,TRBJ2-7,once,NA,CASSPLALSSYEQYF,TGTGCCAGCAGCCCACTAGCACTGAGCTCCTACGAGCAGTACTTC
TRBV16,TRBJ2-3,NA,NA,CASSQLSSGTDTQYF,TGTGCCAGCAGCCAATTGTCGAGTGGCACAGATACGCAGTATTTT
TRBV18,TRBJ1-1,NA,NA,CASSPKQWVTSAFF,TGTGCCAGCTCACCTAAACAATGGGTCACGTCGGCTTTCTTT